These 4 T cell receptor beta chains were all obtained from the same sample, sequenced in a study of cytomegalovirus exposure and HLA in healthy donors. Data came from immunoSEQ multiplex PCR; TCRdb stores just in-frame clones and leaves some out. The sample comprises around 300,000 clones, about nine tenths of which are singletons, and roughly 1.2% rests with the top ten. The sample comprised PBMCs. The receptor set was obtained from a woman under 40 in good health and CMV-seropositive.

The chain couples TRBV7-3 to TRBJ1-2; the match to TRBD1 covers 8 bases. This CDR3 has 13 residues. The ends lost 5 bases at V and 5 bases at J; junction bases unmatched: 4. The V gene's germline CDR1 is SGHTA and CDR2 FQGTGA. The CDR3 DNA follows: TGTGCCAGCAGCCACGACAGGGGTTATGGCTACACCTTC. Residues: CASSHDRGYGYTF.

This clone has more than one count but fewer than ten. The chain uses TRBV28 and TRBJ1-3; the D is unclear. V lost 3 bases, J lost 3 bases, and 0 bases lay in between. The CDR3 totals 11 residues. The V gene's germline CDR1 is MDHEN and CDR2 SYDVKM. The CDR3 nucleotides are TGTGCCAGCAGTTTTGGAAACACCATATATTTT. Translating it yields CASSFGNTIYF.

The J gene is TRBJ2-5, the V gene TRBV5-6, with D unresolved. Germline CDR1 reads SGHDT; CDR2 reads YYEEEE. There are 13 residues in the CDR3. The V and J ends lost 2 bases and 4 bases respectively, with 9 bases between them. The CDR3 region has the DNA TGTGCCAGCAGCTTTTCGTATGGAGAGACCCAGTACTTC. This encodes CASSFSYGETQYF.

V is TRBV4-3 and J is TRBJ2-7; D not resolved. V was trimmed by 0 bases and J by 3 bases, leaving 12 bases between them. Germline CDR1 LGHNA, CDR2 YSLEER. The CDR3 contains 15 residues. The CDR3 here is CASSQEAGIFYEQYF. DNA for the CDR3: TGCGCCAGCAGCCAAGAGGCAGGCATTTTCTACGAGCAGTACTTC.